This T cell receptor beta chain appears in the sequencing data of a study of human T cells and chemical hapten exposure. TCRdb reanalysed the RACE reads using MiXCR and keeps one entry per CDR3 protein. Counted here are about 160,000 distinct CDR3 sequences, around a quarter occurring once; the ten biggest clones make up 2.1%. The V gene lost 4 bases and the J gene lost 5 bases, with 9 bases spanning the gap. The CDR3 is made up of 13 amino acids. Germline V lookup: CDR1 MGHRA, CDR2 YSYEKL. Noted time point: patch test 3, about 24 weeks after DPC sensitization. This sample's treatment: therapeutic diphenylcyclopropenone sensitization with weekly scalp DPC.

The material was whole blood, obtained in connection with sensitization to the hapten diphenylcyclopropenone (DPC). This sequence originates from a young woman with alopecia areata. Some clones in this sample may be carry-over from other donors' samples. The chain joins TRBV4-1 to TRBJ2-1; no clear D. CDR3 loop: CASSPTANNEQFF. CDR3 nucleotides: TGCGCCAGCAGCCCCACTGCTAACAATGAGCAGTTCTTC.